The following is a TCR beta chain sequence with its context. Its antigen is unidentified. An end of the junction differs from the germline gene, which may be a read error. The sample comes from a study of breast tumors, draining lymph nodes, adjacent tissues. Broader study findings: Most tumor T cells seemingly derive from lymph node, then expand in tumor. Data only fit, rather than demonstrated, lymph node origin of most tumor T cells. Tumor repertoires ranked between lymph nodes and nontumor tissue in diversity, with V and J gene preferences. Tumor and nontumor repertoires were significantly more similar in luminal-like than in basal-like breast cancer.

The lymph nodes were axillary draining lymph nodes from breast cancer patients. In TCRdb, the multiplex PCR reads were re-called with MiXCR into one record per CDR3 protein. The table includes 150,000 to 200,000 distinct CDR3 sequences, around 35% detected once. The receptor was isolated from a female donor with breast cancer. Some clones in this sample may be carry-over from other donors' samples. Sequencing used axillary lymph node tissue.

The CDR3 nucleotides are TGTGCCAGCATCCCCAAAGGGGGAAACACTGAAGCTTTC. Its protein is CASIPKGGNTEAF. The V call is TRBV2, the J call TRBJ2-6; weak D call: TRBD1 (6 bases). This CDR3 comprises 13 residues. Germline V gene data show CDR1 as SNHLY and CDR2 as FYNNEI.